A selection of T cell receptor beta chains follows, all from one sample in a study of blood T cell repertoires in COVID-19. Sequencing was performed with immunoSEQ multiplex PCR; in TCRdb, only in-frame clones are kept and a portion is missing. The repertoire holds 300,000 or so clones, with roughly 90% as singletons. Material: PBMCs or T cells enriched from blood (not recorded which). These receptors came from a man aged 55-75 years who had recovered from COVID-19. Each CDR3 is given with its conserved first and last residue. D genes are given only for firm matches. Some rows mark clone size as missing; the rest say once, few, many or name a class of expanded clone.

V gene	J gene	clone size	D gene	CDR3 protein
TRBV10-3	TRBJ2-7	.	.	CAISDGPYEQYF
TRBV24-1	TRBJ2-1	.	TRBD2	CATSEHGGSYNEQFF
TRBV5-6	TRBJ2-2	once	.	CASSGGLGFTGELFF
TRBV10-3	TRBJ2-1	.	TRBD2	CAIRLAGASYNEQFF
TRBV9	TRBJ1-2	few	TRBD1	CASSAGQGDYGYTF
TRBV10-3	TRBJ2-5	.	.	CAISEVREETQYF
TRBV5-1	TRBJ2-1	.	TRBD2	CASTSGRALGEQFF
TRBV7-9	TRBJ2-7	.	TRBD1	CASSMTGNEQYF
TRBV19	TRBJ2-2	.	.	CASSLPGLANTGELFF
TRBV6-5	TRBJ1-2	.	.	CATQGGFGYTF
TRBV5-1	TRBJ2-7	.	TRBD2	CASSPGTAGGEQYF
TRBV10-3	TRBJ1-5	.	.	CAISESKFGGRESNQPQHF
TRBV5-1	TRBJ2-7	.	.	CASSLAGSTYEQYF
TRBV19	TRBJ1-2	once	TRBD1	CASSIPGGNYGYTF
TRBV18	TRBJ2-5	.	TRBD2	CASSRASGSLAETQYF
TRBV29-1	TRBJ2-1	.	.	CSVSTGYNEQFF
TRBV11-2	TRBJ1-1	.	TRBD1	CASSFSGGQVLAFF